This is a list of T cell receptor beta chains from one sample in a study of naive and memory T cell subsets. Each CDR3 protein gets one entry after TCRdb re-called the UMI-ligation and nested PCR reads with MiXCR. The data contain tens of thousands of distinct CDR3 sequences, about 8.2% of them singletons. Source material: naive CD8+ T cells from blood. The receptors come from a human donor in good health. Both conserved end residues are part of each CDR3.

V: TRBV28; length: 17; J: TRBJ1-5; CDR3: CASSLWMGGTSNQPQHF
V: TRBV9; length: 14; J: TRBJ1-5; CDR3: CASSVDGSHQPQHF
V: TRBV20-1; length: 17; J: TRBJ2-5; CDR3: CSARVTGGLNPQETQYF
V: TRBV27; length: 14; J: TRBJ2-7; CDR3: CASSSFGSSYEQYF
V: TRBV29-1; length: 14; J: TRBJ2-1; CDR3: CSVEGQGVYNEQFF
V: TRBV6-2/TRBV6-3; length: 15; J: TRBJ2-7; CDR3: CASSRAGTGAYEQYF
V: TRBV7-9; length: 15; J: TRBJ2-5; CDR3: CASSFSAGERETQYF
V: TRBV7-2; length: 14; J: TRBJ1-1; CDR3: CASSLEGGGNEAFF
V: TRBV29-1; length: 12; J: TRBJ2-2; CDR3: CSVESVSGELFF
V: TRBV5-6; length: 13; J: TRBJ2-1; CDR3: CASSPTTSHEQFF
V: TRBV28; length: 15; J: TRBJ2-7; CDR3: CASSLRQSSSYEQYF
V: TRBV5-1; length: 15; J: TRBJ2-7; CDR3: CASSSRGSQAQEQYF
V: TRBV30; length: 14; J: TRBJ1-2; CDR3: CAWSDQGAWDGYTF
V: TRBV12-3/TRBV12-4; length: 15; J: TRBJ2-7; CDR3: CASSLGLAVSYEQYF
V: TRBV15; length: 15; J: TRBJ2-3; CDR3: CATSSNRLYTDTQYF
V: TRBV24-1; length: 15; J: TRBJ2-7; CDR3: CATSDPLAGIYEQYF
V: TRBV29-1; length: 13; J: TRBJ2-3; CDR3: CSARLADTDTQYF
V: TRBV27; length: 15; J: TRBJ2-3; CDR3: CASIEQGPLSDTQYF
V: TRBV29-1; length: 14; J: TRBJ2-1; CDR3: CSVSGLALNHEQFF
V: TRBV5-1; length: 17; J: TRBJ2-1; CDR3: CASSRLAGGSSYNEQFF
V: TRBV20-1; length: 20; J: TRBJ1-4; CDR3: CSARVKIMFGGAIENEKLFF
V: TRBV9; length: 14; J: TRBJ2-7; CDR3: CASSVGGDPYEQYF
V: TRBV20-1; length: 16; J: TRBJ1-2; CDR3: CSAGAPDTGRGYGYTF
V: TRBV6-5; length: 14; J: TRBJ1-1; CDR3: CASFKGTGGLEAFF
V: TRBV7-9; length: 15; J: TRBJ2-7; CDR3: CASSPVGTGGDEQYF
V: TRBV7-9; length: 15; J: TRBJ2-5; CDR3: CASSLRDSHKETQYF
V: TRBV6-2/TRBV6-3; length: 13; J: TRBJ1-5; CDR3: CASRSGSNQPQHF
V: TRBV6-5; length: 17; J: TRBJ2-7; CDR3: CASSYALAGGITYEQYF
V: TRBV12-3/TRBV12-4; length: 13; J: TRBJ2-5; CDR3: CASRAGGQETQYF
V: TRBV10-1; length: 14; J: TRBJ2-7; CDR3: CASSERVLGYEQYF
V: TRBV20-1; length: 15; J: TRBJ2-7; CDR3: CSANRRKGIFVEQYF
V: TRBV12-3/TRBV12-4; length: 18; J: TRBJ2-3; CDR3: CATTGPAGAFVGTDTQYF
V: TRBV24-1; length: 13; J: TRBJ1-5; CDR3: CATSVGGGQPQHF
V: TRBV28; length: 16; J: TRBJ2-1; CDR3: CASSLPSGSSDNEQFF
V: TRBV4-1; length: 15; J: TRBJ2-1; CDR3: CASSGALGARHEQFF